The next 18 T cell receptor beta chains were all read from a single sample in a study of T cell responses to AZD1222 COVID-19 vaccine. Generated by immunoSEQ multiplex PCR, the TCRdb table keeps only in-frame clones and is missing some. Counted here are about 200,000 clones, about nine tenths occurring once; the ten biggest clones make up approximately 3.7%. Material: peripheral blood, obtained 28 days after the second AZD1222 dose. These receptors came from an adult who received the AZD1222 COVID-19 vaccine.

The genes are TRBV5-1 and TRBJ2-3; 9 nucleotides align to TRBD1. The V gene's germline CDR1 is SGHRS and CDR2 YFSETQ. After removal of 4 bases from V and 1 base from J, the junction contained 7 bases not matched to a gene. The CDR3 has 16 amino acids. The DNA for the CDR3 is TGCGCCAGCAGCAGCGGGACAGGGTCTGGCACAGATACGCAGTATTTT. This translates into CASSSGTGSGTDTQYF. The whole variable domain, remainder taken from reference TRBV5-1 and TRBJ2-3, is KAGVTQTPRYLIKTRGQQVTLSCSPISGHRSVSWYQQTPGQGLQFLFEYFSETQRNKGNFPGRFSGRQFSNSRSEMNVSTLELGDSALYLCASSSGTGSGTDTQYFGPGTRLTVL.

This sequence joins TRBV3-1 (or the pseudogene TRBV3-2) and TRBJ2-1, with no clear D. Trimming shortened V by 0 bases and J by 7 bases, and 16 bases separated the two germline ends. The germline V gene encodes CDR1 LGHDT and CDR2 YNNKEL (reference sequence). This CDR3 comprises 16 residues. CDR3 nucleotides: TGTGCCAGCAGCCAAGATAGTTCCCAACAAGGGAATGAGCAGTTCTTC. Translation: CASSQDSSQQGNEQFF.

The chain couples TRBV7-3 to TRBJ2-7, with D unresolved. V lost 0 bases and J lost 3, with 9 bases in between. Germline CDR1 reads SGHTA; CDR2 reads FQGTGA. The CDR3 runs 14 residues. The CDR3, as DNA: TGTGCCAGCAGCTTAACTGCGCCGGGCTACGAGCAGTACTTC. This codes for CASSLTAPGYEQYF.

This chain connects TRBV10-2 to TRBJ1-1; 10 nucleotides agree with TRBD1. From germline, CDR1 is WSHSY and CDR2 SAAADI. After removal of 4 bases from V and 4 bases from J, the junction contained 12 bases not matched to a gene. CDR3 length equals 17 residues. Written as DNA, the CDR3 is TGCGCCAGCAGTGGGTTGGTGACAGGGGGCATCGGCACTGAAGCTTTCTTT. Protein: CASSGLVTGGIGTEAFF.

This chain connects TRBV18 to TRBJ1-2, with 8 bases lining up with TRBD1. Germline V gene data show CDR1 as KGHSH and CDR2 as LQKENI. The length of the CDR3 is 15 residues. With 6 bases clipped from V and 4 bases from J, the junction kept 10 bases outside the gene matches. The CDR3 is CASSPYRGEVYGYTF. The CDR3 region has the DNA TGTGCCAGCTCGCCCTACAGGGGGGAGGTCTATGGCTACACCTTC.

The chain has TRBV6-1 and TRBJ1-6; 7 bases are shared with TRBD1. Germline-derived CDR1 and CDR2 are MNHNS and SASEGT. The CDR3 runs 16 residues. The J segment lost 9 bases and the V segment lost 2 bases, leaving 10 bases of the junction unmatched. CDR3 residues: CASSENYGTASSPLHF. The CDR3 DNA reads as TGTGCCAGCAGTGAAAACTACGGGACAGCCAGTTCACCCCTCCACTTT.

The chain is built from TRBV24-1 and TRBJ1-2; 8 bases match TRBD1. CDR3 size: 12 residues. The V gene end was trimmed by 5 bases and the J gene end by 8 bases; junction bases not matched to a gene: 3. Germline CDR1 reads KGHDR; CDR2 reads SFDVKD. The CDR3: CATSGQGRGYTF. The CDR3 nucleotides are TGTGCCACCAGTGGACAGGGGCGGGGCTACACCTTC.

The V gene is TRBV3-1 (or the pseudogene TRBV3-2), the J gene TRBJ1-2, with a tentative D call TRBD1 (6 bases). This CDR3 region has 15 residues. The germline gives CDR1 LGHDT, CDR2 YNNKEL (reference sequence). V was clipped by 0 bases and J by 1 base, with 9 bases between them. Written as DNA, the CDR3 is TGTGCCAGCAGCCAAGATTTCAGGGGTAACTATGGCTACACCTTC. This sequence encodes CASSQDFRGNYGYTF.

The V and J genes are TRBV7-2 and TRBJ2-5; no firm D call. The CDR3 sequence is 14 residues long. Germline loops: CDR1 SGHTA, CDR2 FQGNSA. The V and J ends lost 1 base and 1 base respectively, with 7 bases between them. The CDR3 loop reads CASSLVTFQETQYF. CDR3 in DNA: TGTGCCAGCAGCTTAGTCACCTTCCAAGAGACCCAGTACTTC.

CDR3 in DNA: TGCGCCAGCAGCTTAAACACTGAAAAACTGTTTTTT. This codes for CASSLNTEKLFF. The chain has TRBV5-1 and TRBJ1-4; D gene ambiguous. Trimming removed 2 bases from V and 7 bases from J, with 6 bases in between. Germline V lookup: CDR1 SGHRS, CDR2 YFSETQ. This CDR3 contains 12 residues.

The gene calls are TRBV9 and TRBJ2-3; D call uncertain. CDR3 length equals 12 residues. Germline assignment: CDR1 SGDLS and CDR2 YYNGEE. V was shortened by 4 bases and J by 4 bases, with 7 bases between the two germline ends. The CDR3 DNA is TGTGCCAGCAGCTCAAGCCCAGATACGCAGTATTTT. This codes for CASSSSPDTQYF.

The chain joins TRBV6-5 to TRBJ2-7, with TRBD1 matching 8 bases. This CDR3 comprises 13 residues. Germline V gene data show CDR1 as MNHEY and CDR2 as SVGAGI. Losses at the gene ends were 5 bases for V and 4 bases for J; bases not matched to a gene: 4. The CDR3, as DNA: TGTGCCAGCAGTATACAGGGGGGTTACGAGCAGTACTTC. Residues: CASSIQGGYEQYF.

J is TRBJ2-7 and V is TRBV5-3, with 10 bases lining up with TRBD2. TRBV5-3 is filed as an ORF, its function uncertain. Germline trimming cut 4 bases from V and 3 bases from J; bases unmatched to any gene: 25. The CDR3 contains 21 residues. The CDR3 DNA reads TGTGCCAGAAGCGTGGGGTCCCGTGGGACTAGCGTCGCCCATGGGGGCTACGAGCAGTACTTC. Encoded protein: CARSVGSRGTSVAHGGYEQYF.

CDR3 residues: CASSLHRSSETQYF. CDR3 coding DNA: TGTGCCAGCAGCTTACACCGAAGTTCAGAGACCCAGTACTTC. The genes are TRBV7-3 and TRBJ2-5, with unresolved D. Trimming cost V 2 bases and J 4 bases, with 11 bases left between them. CDR3 size: 14 residues. Germline-derived CDR1 and CDR2 are SGHTA and FQGTGA.

This clone has a single count. The J gene is TRBJ2-7, the V gene TRBV29-1, with 7 bases identical to TRBD2. With 1 base clipped from V and 2 bases from J, the junction kept 5 bases outside the gene matches. This CDR3 comprises 14 residues. Germline CDR1 SQVTM, CDR2 ANQGSEA. DNA for the CDR3: TGCAGCGTTGAAGTGGGAGGGGTTGCCTACGAGCAGTACTTC. It yields the protein CSVEVGGVAYEQYF.

V is TRBV28 and J is TRBJ1-1; perhaps TRBD1 as D (6 bases). Germline V gene data show CDR1 as MDHEN and CDR2 as SYDVKM. The ends were cut back, 5 bases at V and 5 bases at J, with 12 bases in the middle. This CDR3 is built from 13 residues. The CDR3 loop is CASSQGGRTEAFF. The CDR3, as DNA: TGTGCCAGCAGTCAAGGGGGAAGGACTGAAGCTTTCTTT.

V gene TRBV5-5 combines with J gene TRBJ1-3; D unclear. Germline V lookup: CDR1 SGHKS, CDR2 YYEKEE (reference sequence). There are 14 residues in the CDR3. V dropped 4 bases and J dropped 0 bases, with 8 bases sitting between them. CDR3 in DNA: TGTGCCAGCAGCGGAGACCTCTCTGGAAACACCATATATTTT. Protein sequence: CASSGDLSGNTIYF.

The V call is TRBV7-2, the J call TRBJ2-3, with 7 positions matching TRBD2. This CDR3 region has 13 residues. Germline CDR1 SGHTA, CDR2 FQGNSA. V was pared by 5 bases and J by 5 bases, with 4 bases of the junction left unmatched. Written as DNA, the CDR3 is TGTGCCAGCAGCGGGAGGGCCGGAGATACGCAGTATTTT. Its protein is CASSGRAGDTQYF.